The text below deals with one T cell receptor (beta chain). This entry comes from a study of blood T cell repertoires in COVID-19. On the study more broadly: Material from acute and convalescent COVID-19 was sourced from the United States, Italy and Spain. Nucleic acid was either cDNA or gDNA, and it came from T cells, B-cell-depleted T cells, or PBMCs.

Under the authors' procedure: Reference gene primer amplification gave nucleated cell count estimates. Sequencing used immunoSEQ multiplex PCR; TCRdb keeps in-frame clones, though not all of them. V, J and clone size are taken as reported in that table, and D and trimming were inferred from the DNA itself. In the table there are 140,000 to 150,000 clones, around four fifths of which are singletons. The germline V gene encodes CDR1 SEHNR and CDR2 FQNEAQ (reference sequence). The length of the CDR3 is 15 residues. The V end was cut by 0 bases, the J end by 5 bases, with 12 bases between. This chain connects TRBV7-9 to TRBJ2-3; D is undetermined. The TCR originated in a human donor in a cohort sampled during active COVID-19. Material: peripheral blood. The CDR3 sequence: CASSLAAPAGDTQYF. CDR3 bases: TGTGCCAGCAGCTTAGCAGCACCCGCCGGAGATACGCAGTATTTT. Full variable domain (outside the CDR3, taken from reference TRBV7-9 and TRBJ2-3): DTGVSQNPRHKITKRGQNVTFRCDPISEHNRLYWYRQTLGQGPEFLTYFQNEAQLEKSRLLSDRFSAERPKGSFSTLEIQRTEQGDSAMYLCASSLAAPAGDTQYFGPGTRLTVL.